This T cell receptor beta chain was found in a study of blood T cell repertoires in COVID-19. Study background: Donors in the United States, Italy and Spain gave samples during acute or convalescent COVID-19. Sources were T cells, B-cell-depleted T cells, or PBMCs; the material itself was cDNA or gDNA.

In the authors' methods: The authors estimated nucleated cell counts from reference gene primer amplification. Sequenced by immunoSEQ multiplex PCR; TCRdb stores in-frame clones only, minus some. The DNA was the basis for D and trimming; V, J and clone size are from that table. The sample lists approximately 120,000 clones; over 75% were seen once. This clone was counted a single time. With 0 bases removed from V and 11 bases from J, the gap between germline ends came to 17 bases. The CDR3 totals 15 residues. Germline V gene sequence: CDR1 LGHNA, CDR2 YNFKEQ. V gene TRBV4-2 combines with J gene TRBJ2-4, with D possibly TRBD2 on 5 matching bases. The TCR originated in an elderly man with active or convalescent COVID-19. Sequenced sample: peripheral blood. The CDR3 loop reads CASSQEDSPLNVQYF. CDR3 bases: TGTGCCAGCAGCCAAGAGGACTCCCCGCTTAACGTTCAGTACTTC.